Following are 29 T cell receptor beta chains from one sample sequenced in a study of T cells in women clearing cervical HPV infection. This table comes from immunoSEQ multiplex PCR, and its TCRdb copy is limited to in-frame clones, with some not included. This sample lists roughly 20,000 clones; its ten largest clones have approximately 5.4%. Sequenced sample: blood buffy coat. These receptor sequences come from a woman aged 18 to 75 with a cervical HPV16 infection that either progressed to CIN3+ or cleared (not recorded which).

Concerning this clone itself: The CDR3 extends 3 residues past the end of the read, so its final part is completed from the germline J gene. This chain uses TRBV2 with TRBJ1-4, with D perhaps TRBD1 (5 bases). The CDR3 consists of 10 residues. V was cut by 8 bases and J by 8 bases, with 6 bases left in between. The germline CDR1 and CDR2 sequences are SNHLY and FYNNEI. Incomplete CDR3 DNA: TGTGCCAGCGAGGGGGAAAAA. It translates to CASEGEK. The whole CDR3 region reads CASEGEKLFF.

A remark on this clone: The sequenced fragment ends 3 residues before the CDR3 boundary, so the rest is inferred from the germline J gene. The rearrangement uses TRBV5-1 and TRBJ1-2, with TRBD1 matching over 7 bases. This CDR3 has 13 amino acids. Trimming cost V 7 bases and J 3 bases; bases outside gene matches: 6. Germline CDR1 and CDR2: SGHRS and YFSETQ. Incomplete CDR3 DNA: TGCGCCAGCCGCGACAGGGCGGACTATGGC. Its translation is CASRDRADYG. The entire CDR3 protein is CASRDRADYGYTF. Using reference TRBV5-1 and TRBJ1-2 for the parts outside the CDR3, the full variable domain is KAGVTQTPRYLIKTRGQQVTLSCSPISGHRSVSWYQQTPGQGLQFLFEYFSETQRNKGNFPGRFSGRQFSNSRSEMNVSTLELGDSALYLCASRDRADYGYTFGSGTRLTVV.

Worth noting for this clone: The read terminates 3 residues before the CDR3 end, so the remaining end is supplied by the germline J gene. The genes are TRBV5-6 and TRBJ2-7; D is possibly TRBD1 (7 bases). V lost 4 bases to trimming and J lost 2 bases, with 13 bases between them. Germline CDR1 and CDR2: SGHDT and YYEEEE. This CDR3 has 14 residues. The part of the CDR3 DNA that was read is TGTGCCAGCAGCCCGGCGGGACAGACCTACGAG. This gives the protein CASSPAGQTYE. The whole CDR3 sequence reads CASSPAGQTYEQYF.

In the case of this clone: The CDR3 end lies 3 residues beyond the end of the read and is filled in from the germline J gene. The chain recombines TRBV18 with TRBJ1-2; possible D gene TRBD1, 5 bases. Germline CDR1 KGHSH, CDR2 LQKENI. There are 14 residues in the CDR3. The CDR3 loop is CASSPLTTRGTYTF. The CDR3 DNA, read in part, is TGTGCCAGCTCACCCCTTACGACCCGGGGGACC.

Incomplete CDR3 DNA: TGTGCCAGTAGTATTGGGCAGAGTAATGAAAAA. This sequence encodes CASSIGQSNEK. The CDR3 as a whole reads CASSIGQSNEKLFF. The rearrangement uses TRBV19 and TRBJ1-4; unclear D gene. The CDR3 end lies 3 residues beyond the end of the read and is filled in from the germline J gene. Germline values: CDR1 LNHDA, CDR2 SQIVND (reference sequence). CDR3 size: 14 residues. V was pared by 3 bases and J by 4 bases, with 9 bases between.

This clone counts as medium-sized by frequency. The read ends 3 residues early relative to the CDR3; the germline J gene fills the gap. The chain uses TRBV7-8 and TRBJ1-6; a possible D gene is TRBD1 (5 bases). Deletions cut 5 bases from V and 5 bases from J, with 13 bases between. The CDR3 has 15 amino acids. Germline CDR1 SGHVS, CDR2 FQNEAQ. Incomplete CDR3 DNA: TGTGCCAGCAGCCGGACACTTAATGATAATTCACCC. Translated, it gives CASSRTLNDNSP. The full CDR3 is CASSRTLNDNSPLHF.

On this clone: A junction boundary mismatches the germline segment, possibly from a read error. The read stops 3 residues short of the end of the CDR3; the missing end is completed from the germline J gene. This chain joins TRBV5-1 and TRBJ2-3; D remains ambiguous. The CDR3 has 14 amino acids. Germline V lookup: CDR1 SGHRS, CDR2 YFSETQ. CDR3 sequence reads: CASSTDPLPETQYF. Incomplete CDR3 DNA: TGCGCCAGCAGCACAGACCCCCTACCAGAGACG.

On this clone itself: Sequencing ends 3 residues short of the CDR3 end; the germline J gene provides the rest. The V gene is TRBV28, the J gene TRBJ2-7; D gene ambiguous. Germline CDR1 and CDR2: MDHEN and SYDVKM. V lost 1 base and J 2 bases, leaving 12 bases between the germline ends. The CDR3 runs 15 residues. CDR3 amino acids: CASSLLGSHTYEQYF. Partial CDR3 DNA: TGTGCCAGCAGTTTATTGGGCAGCCATACCTACGAG.

Concerning this clone: Mismatch with germline at one junction end may stem from a read error. The CDR3 goes on 3 residues after the read ends, and that part is filled in from the germline J gene. The sample has other DNA sequences that encode this CDR3 too. The chain combines TRBV10-3 with TRBJ1-3; 8 nucleotides line up with TRBD1. The CDR3 contains 17 residues. Germline lookup yields CDR1 ENHRY and CDR2 SYGVKD. This CDR3 reads CAISEKGQAVSGNTIYF. CDR3 bases read: TGTGCCATCAGTGAGAAGGGACAGGCCGTCTCTGGAAACACA.

In the case of this clone: The observed sequence ends 3 residues before the CDR3 terminus, with the missing tail filled in from the germline J gene. The chain employs TRBV10-3 and TRBJ1-1, with D tentatively TRBD1 (6 bases). This CDR3 has 16 residues. Trimming took off 4 bases at V and 2 bases at J, with 17 bases between the two ends. Looked up from germline, CDR1 is ENHRY and CDR2 is SYGVKD. The CDR3 sequence is CAISVPQATGNTEAFF. The sequenced CDR3 bases are TGTGCCATCAGTGTACCGCAAGCGACAGGCAACACTGAA.

The CDR3: CSARTGLAGATAKGDTQYF. CDR3 DNA, as far as it was read: TGCAGTGCTAGAACGGGACTAGCGGGAGCAACGGCGAAGGGAGATACG. This sequence joins TRBV20-1 and TRBJ2-3; 14 bases match TRBD2. The read finishes 3 residues shy of the CDR3 end, and the germline J gene is used to complete it. The germline V gene has CDR1 DFQATT and CDR2 SNEGSKA (reference sequence). V lost 2 bases and J lost 5; bases outside the gene matches: 15. CDR3 size: 19 residues.

Worth noting for this clone: Coverage ceases 3 residues before the CDR3 finishes, and the germline J gene fills in the end. V is TRBV20-1 and J is TRBJ1-5; D call uncertain. The CDR3 totals 14 residues. V lost 3 bases, J lost 3 bases, and 12 bases lay in between. CDR1 and CDR2 (germline): DFQATT, SNEGSKA (reference sequence). The CDR3 DNA, read in part, is TGCAGTGCTAGTCGAGCGGGCTTCAATCAGCCC. This codes for CSASRAGFNQP. The CDR3, in full, reads CSASRAGFNQPQHF.

Turning to this clone: The read finishes 3 residues shy of the CDR3 end, and the germline J gene is used to complete it. V gene TRBV5-1 combines with J gene TRBJ1-2, with TRBD1 matching over 8 bases. CDR3 length: 14 amino acids. Looked up from germline, CDR1 is SGHRS and CDR2 is YFSETQ. V dropped 4 bases and J dropped 4; count of bases not matched to a gene: 6. The chain's CDR3 is CASSPQGGGYGYTF. CDR3 DNA, as far as it was read: TGCGCCAGCAGCCCACAGGGGGGCGGCTATGGC.

To note about this clone: The read is 3 residues too short to cover the CDR3 end, so that end is filled in from the germline J gene. The chain is built from TRBV19 and TRBJ1-1, with 8 positions matching TRBD1. V lost 6 bases and J lost 4; bases outside the gene matches: 4. Germline lookup yields CDR1 LNHDA and CDR2 SQIVND (reference sequence). The CDR3 sequence is 13 residues long. CDR3 DNA (partial): TGTGCCAGTAGGACACAGGGGGGCACTGAA. Translated, it gives CASRTQGGTE. The CDR3 in full is CASRTQGGTEAFF.

Worth noting for this clone: The read terminates 3 residues ahead of where the CDR3 ends, so the germline J gene completes it. This chain links TRBV5-5 with TRBJ2-3; D perhaps matches TRBD2 (5 bases). In germline, CDR1 is SGHKS, CDR2 YYEKEE (reference sequence). The CDR3 is 15 amino acids. CDR3 residues: CASSLPGLQQETQYF. The CDR3 bases that were read are TGTGCCAGCAGCTTACCCGGACTGCAGCAAGAGACG.

With respect to this clone: The CDR3 goes on 3 residues after the read ends, and that part is filled in from the germline J gene. V gene TRBV5-1 combines with J gene TRBJ2-1, with no clear D. The ends were cut back, 0 bases at V and 8 bases at J, with 12 bases in the middle. This CDR3 region has 14 residues. Looked up from germline, CDR1 is SGHRS and CDR2 is YFSETQ. CDR3 region: CASSLGRSSHEQFF. The CDR3 DNA, read in part, is TGCGCCAGCAGCTTGGGACGTAGTAGCCATGAG.

The CDR3 spells CASSPFRDRGSPLFF. The CDR3 bases that were read are TGTGCCAGCAGCCCGTTCCGGGACAGAGGATCACCG. This chain joins TRBV5-6 and TRBJ2-2; 7 bases line up with TRBD1. The CDR3 goes on 3 residues after the read ends, and that part is filled in from the germline J gene. Looked up from germline, CDR1 is SGHDT and CDR2 is YYEEEE. CDR3 length: 15 residues.

Concerning this clone: Sequencing ends 3 residues short of the CDR3 end; the germline J gene provides the rest. The chain carries TRBV19 and TRBJ2-5; 8 bases line up with TRBD1. The ends lost 1 base at V and 7 bases at J; junction bases unmatched: 8. Germline CDR1 is LNHDA and CDR2 is SQIVND (reference sequence). This CDR3 region has 15 residues. The CDR3 DNA, read in part, is TGTGCCAGTAGTATAGGAAGGACAGGGCCGGTGACC. It codes for CASSIGRTGPVT. In full, the CDR3 is CASSIGRTGPVTQYF.

Of note for this clone: The read ends 3 residues before the CDR3 terminus; that terminus is restored from the germline J gene. V is TRBV7-3 and J is TRBJ2-1; TRBD2 agrees at 8 bases. Trimming at V came to 4 bases and at J to 6 bases, leaving 8 bases not matched to a gene. Germline assignment: CDR1 SGHTA and CDR2 FQGTGA. The CDR3 runs to 15 residues. The covered CDR3 bases are TGTGCCAGCAGCTCAATAGCGGGGTCAATCAATGAG. Its translation: CASSSIAGSINE. The whole CDR3 reads CASSSIAGSINEQFF.

A note on this clone: The CDR3 end lies 3 residues beyond the end of the read and is filled in from the germline J gene. V usage is TRBV18 and J usage is TRBJ1-2, with a possible D match to TRBD1 (6 bases). Germline CDR1 reads KGHSH; CDR2 reads LQKENI. This CDR3 has 15 residues. The CDR3 bases that were read are TGTGCCAGCTCCAACGGCCTAGCGGGGACAAATGAC. The encoded protein is CASSNGLAGTND. The CDR3, in full, reads CASSNGLAGTNDYTF.

A word on this clone: The read ends 3 residues before the CDR3 terminus; that terminus is restored from the germline J gene. The genes are TRBV5-8 and TRBJ1-5; no definite D call. V was trimmed by 7 bases and J by 3 bases, leaving 8 bases between them. The CDR3 has 12 amino acids. From germline, CDR1 is SGHTS and CDR2 YDEGEE. The CDR3 loop is CASQVNNQPQHF. CDR3 bases read: TGTGCCAGCCAGGTCAACAATCAGCCC.

As concerns this clone: From the germline J gene comes the end of the CDR3, since the read stops 3 residues before it. V and J are TRBV19 and TRBJ2-3; D possibly corresponds to TRBD1 (6 bases). Germline V gives CDR1 LNHDA, CDR2 SQIVND (reference sequence). V lost 4 bases to trimming and J lost 1 base, with 9 bases between them. This CDR3 is built from 14 residues. CDR3: CASSNPGGTDTQYF. CDR3 DNA (partial): TGTGCCAGTAGTAACCCAGGGGGCACAGATACG.

On this clone itself: The sequence runs out 3 residues before the end of the CDR3; the remainder is reconstructed from the germline J gene. The V gene is TRBV7-2, the J gene TRBJ1-6; TRBD1 agrees at 8 bases. The CDR3 contains 15 residues. Trimming removed 3 bases from V and 5 bases from J; junction bases left unmatched: 3. Germline V gene data show CDR1 as SGHTA and CDR2 as FQGNSA. The sequenced part of the CDR3 DNA is TGTGCCAGCAGCTTTAGGACAGGGAATAATTCACCC. It specifies CASSFRTGNNSP. The whole CDR3 protein reads CASSFRTGNNSPLHF.

Turning to this clone: The read is 3 residues too short to cover the CDR3 end, so that end is filled in from the germline J gene. V and J are TRBV20-1 and TRBJ2-3; D not resolved. Germline V CDR1 and CDR2: DFQATT, SNEGSKA (reference sequence). The CDR3 runs 14 residues. Trimming left V 5 bases short and J 7 bases short, with 19 bases between. CDR3 region: CSASASTMVNTQYF. Incomplete CDR3 DNA: TGCAGTGCTTCGGCCTCAACTATGGTGAATACG.

On this clone: The read finishes 3 residues shy of the CDR3 end, and the germline J gene is used to complete it. V gene TRBV7-9 combines with J gene TRBJ1-2; D gene unclear. The V gene's germline CDR1 is SEHNR and CDR2 FQNEAQ (reference sequence). The CDR3 has 14 amino acids. Incomplete CDR3 DNA: TGTGCCAGCAGCTTATTGGAAGGCAGGAATGAC. Protein: CASSLLEGRND. The whole CDR3 protein reads CASSLLEGRNDYTF. The full variable domain, rest sourced from reference TRBV7-9 and TRBJ1-2, is DTGVSQNPRHKITKRGQNVTFRCDPISEHNRLYWYRQTLGQGPEFLTYFQNEAQLEKSRLLSDRFSAERPKGSFSTLEIQRTEQGDSAMYLCASSLLEGRNDYTFGSGTRLTVV.

Concerning this clone: The read is 3 residues too short to cover the CDR3 end, so that end is filled in from the germline J gene. The gene calls are TRBV2 and TRBJ1-1; TRBD1 aligns across 9 bases. The CDR3 is made up of 19 amino acids. Germline lookup yields CDR1 SNHLY and CDR2 FYNNEI. The V segment lost 4 bases and the J segment 2 bases; nucleotides outside the gene matches: 17. The sequenced part of the CDR3 DNA is TGTGCCAGCAGTGCAGGAAACAGGGGGCGACGACAGGGAAACACTGAA. Protein: CASSAGNRGRRQGNTE. The whole CDR3 reads CASSAGNRGRRQGNTEAFF.

Notes on this clone: The read ends 3 residues early relative to the CDR3; the germline J gene fills the gap. The V call is TRBV20-1, the J call TRBJ1-1; no reliable D call. V lost 6 bases, J lost 1 base, and 15 bases lay in between. Germline V gene lookup returns CDR1 DFQATT and CDR2 SNEGSKA (reference sequence). The CDR3 has 14 residues. The CDR3: CSAEHSTRNTEAFF. The covered CDR3 bases are TGCAGTGCCGAGCACAGTACCAGGAACACTGAA.

Points on this clone: The read finishes 3 residues shy of the CDR3 end, and the germline J gene is used to complete it. The rearrangement uses TRBV5-4 and TRBJ2-1; 10 nucleotides agree with TRBD1. V shed 4 bases, J shed 5 bases, and the junction held 6 bases outside the gene matches. The CDR3 has 15 residues. Germline V gives CDR1 SGHNT, CDR2 YYREEE (reference sequence). The CDR3 reads CASSPRGQGNNEQFF. The CDR3 bases that were read are TGTGCCAGCAGCCCACGGGGACAGGGGAACAATGAG.

In regard to this clone: The CDR3 end is not reached by the read, which stops 3 residues before it; the germline J gene fills it in. This chain uses TRBV2 with TRBJ1-6, with 9 bases that match TRBD1. This CDR3 has 15 amino acids. J was trimmed by 10 bases and V by 6 bases; bases with no gene match: 10. The germline V gene encodes CDR1 SNHLY and CDR2 FYNNEI. The covered CDR3 bases are TGTGCCAGCAGGGCTGACAGGGGGAAAAACTCACCC. Protein product: CASRADRGKNSP. The CDR3, in full, reads CASRADRGKNSPLHF.